This T cell receptor (beta chain) was identified during a study of blood T cell repertoires in COVID-19. Profiling relied on immunoSEQ multiplex PCR, and the TCRdb table lists in-frame clones only, not all of them. This table holds 390,000 or so clones, roughly 89% found once. Germline V gives CDR1 SEHNR, CDR2 FQNEAQ (reference sequence). The CDR3 length is 12 residues. V dropped 5 bases and J dropped 10 bases, with 11 bases sitting between them. The receptor was derived from a man between 18 and 35 years old with active or convalescent COVID-19. The chain carries TRBV7-9 and TRBJ1-4; D not resolved. The sample was peripheral blood. In DNA, the CDR3 is TGTGCCAGCAGCGCCGGGGAGGGAAAACTGTTTTTT. Its protein product is CASSAGEGKLFF.